Following are 23 T cell receptor beta chains from one sample sequenced in a study of shared clonotypes between healthy human individuals. Produced via immunoSEQ multiplex PCR; TCRdb's table is partial and in-frame only. The profile shows approximately 2,300,000 clones, 85% to 95% of them singletons. The sample consisted of naive CD4+ T cells from PBMCs. The subset here: CD45RA+ positively selected. The receptors originated from a man aged 18 to 29 in good health. Some clones in this sample may be carry-over from other donors' samples.

Written as DNA, the CDR3 is TGCGCCAGCAGTGATTTTCGGGGTGGGGATGGCTACACCTTC. It codes for CASSDFRGGDGYTF. This chain links TRBV10-2 with TRBJ1-2; D is unresolved. V shed 3 bases and J shed 6 bases, with 14 bases lying between them. This CDR3 comprises 14 residues. The V gene's germline CDR1 is WSHSY and CDR2 SAAADI.

The genes are TRBV28 and TRBJ1-5; D is possibly TRBD1 (6 bases). The V and J ends lost 2 bases and 2 bases respectively, with 13 bases between them. The CDR3 is 16 residues long. Germline V CDR1 and CDR2: MDHEN, SYDVKM. In nucleotides, the CDR3 is TGTGCCAGCAGTTTACCCCGGACAGACGGCAATCAGCCCCAGCATTTT. It yields the protein CASSLPRTDGNQPQHF.

The chain couples TRBV6-1 to TRBJ2-3, with TRBD2 matching 7 bases. CDR1 MNHNS and CDR2 SASEGT come from the germline V gene. The CDR3 runs 14 residues. The V and J ends lost 8 bases and 7 bases, in that order; junction bases with no gene match: 12. This chain's CDR3 is CASLYSGAGYTQYF. The CDR3 bases are TGTGCCAGCCTATACTCGGGAGCGGGATATACGCAGTATTTT.

This clone was found once. The chain is built from TRBV28 and TRBJ2-7, with 9 bases lining up with TRBD1. The CDR3 contains 17 residues. Germline V CDR1 and CDR2: MDHEN, SYDVKM. Trimming removed 6 bases from V and 5 bases from J; junction bases left unmatched: 17. In nucleotides, the CDR3 is TGTGCCAGCAGCCGCCCATTCGACAGGGGGATCAGGGACGAGCAGTACTTC. It yields the protein CASSRPFDRGIRDEQYF.

J is TRBJ1-4 and V is TRBV27; 7 bases agree with TRBD1. The CDR3 spans 15 residues. Unmatched junction bases numbered 11, after V lost 5 bases and J lost 8 bases. CDR1 and CDR2 (germline): MNHEY, SMNVEV (reference sequence). The CDR3 loop reads CASSAHRGFREKLFF. As DNA, the CDR3 is TGTGCCAGCAGTGCACACAGGGGCTTTCGAGAAAAACTGTTTTTT.

This chain connects TRBV10-3 to TRBJ1-2; D is ambiguous. Deletions cut 6 bases from V and 6 bases from J, with 14 bases between. The CDR3 sequence is 13 residues long. Germline CDR1 is ENHRY and CDR2 is SYGVKD. This CDR3 is CAIRDPPTDGYTF. In nucleotides, the CDR3 is TGTGCCATCAGAGACCCTCCGACGGATGGCTACACCTTC.

The chain uses TRBV5-1 and TRBJ2-7; 9 nucleotides align to TRBD1. The CDR3 is made up of 14 amino acids. After removal of 6 bases from V and 5 bases from J, the junction contained 9 bases not matched to a gene. Germline-derived CDR1 and CDR2 are SGHRS and YFSETQ. For the CDR3, the DNA is TGCGCCAGCACTCAACAGGGGACAGGGAACGAGCAGTACTTC. As protein: CASTQQGTGNEQYF.

This clone was detected a few times. Other DNA sequences in the same sample also yield this CDR3. The chain links TRBV28 to TRBJ1-1, with D possibly TRBD1 on 6 matching bases. The CDR3 is made up of 12 amino acids. Germline CDR1 reads MDHEN; CDR2 reads SYDVKM. Trimming took 7 bases from V and 1 from J, leaving 7 bases between them. For the CDR3, the DNA is TGTGCCAGCAAGGGGGGGAACACTGAAGCTTTCTTT. Protein: CASKGGNTEAFF. Drawing the rest from reference TRBV28 and TRBJ1-1, the complete variable domain is DVKVTQSSRYLVKRTGEKVFLECVQDMDHENMFWYRQDPGLGLRLIYFSYDVKMKEKGDIPEGYSVSREKKERFSLILESASTNQTSMYLCASKGGNTEAFFGQGTRLTVV.

The J gene is TRBJ2-3, the V gene TRBV7-2; maybe TRBD2 (6 bases). V shed 2 bases and J shed 3 bases, with 15 bases lying between them. There are 16 residues in the CDR3. Germline V gene sequence: CDR1 SGHTA, CDR2 FQGNSA. The CDR3: CASSLMLGGATDTQYF. CDR3 bases: TGTGCCAGCAGCTTAATGCTCGGCGGGGCAACAGATACGCAGTATTTT. Full variable domain (outside the CDR3, taken from reference TRBV7-2 and TRBJ2-3): GAGVSQSPSNKVTEKGKDVELRCDPISGHTALYWYRQSLGQGLEFLIYFQGNSAPDKSGLPSDRFSAERTGGSVSTLTIQRTQQEDSAVYLCASSLMLGGATDTQYFGPGTRLTVL.

The rearrangement uses TRBV27 and TRBJ2-1, with D possibly matching TRBD2 (6 bases). Germline CDR1 is MNHEY and CDR2 is SMNVEV (reference sequence). Deletions cut 3 bases from V and 3 bases from J, with 18 bases between. CDR3 size: 17 residues. The CDR3 here is CASSLWGYRRDYNEQFF. The CDR3 nucleotides are TGTGCCAGCAGTTTGTGGGGTTATCGGCGGGACTACAATGAGCAGTTCTTC.

V usage is TRBV5-1 and J usage is TRBJ2-7; D could derive from TRBD1 or TRBD2 (5 bases each). The germline CDR1 and CDR2 sequences are SGHRS and YFSETQ. V was clipped by 5 bases and J by 4 bases, with 16 bases between them. The CDR3 is made up of 14 amino acids. The CDR3, as DNA: TGCGCCAGCAGTCCACGGGACGGCGGGTACGAGCAGTACTTC. It encodes CASSPRDGGYEQYF.

This clone was counted once. Other DNA sequences of this sample code for an identical CDR3. The chain couples TRBV5-1 to TRBJ2-1; D not certain. The CDR3 is 13 amino acids. V gave up 0 bases and J gave up 5 bases, with 6 bases separating them. Germline V lookup: CDR1 SGHRS, CDR2 YFSETQ. CDR3 nucleotides: TGCGCCAGCAGCTTGGGAGTAAACAATGAGCAGTTCTTC. Residues: CASSLGVNNEQFF.

In its sample, this clone was seen once. The gene calls are TRBV5-1 and TRBJ2-5; tentatively, D is TRBD2 (5 bases). Germline V gives CDR1 SGHRS, CDR2 YFSETQ. The ends were cut back, 1 base at V and 0 bases at J, with 13 bases in the middle. The CDR3 extends over 16 amino acids. This CDR3 reads CASSLFVEGNQETQYF. The CDR3 DNA sequence: TGCGCCAGCAGCTTGTTCGTCGAGGGCAACCAAGAGACCCAGTACTTC.

The CDR3 loop reads CASSVGRNTDTQYF. The CDR3 nucleotides are TGTGCCAGCAGTGTCGGCAGAAACACAGATACGCAGTATTTT. The chain carries TRBV6-4 and TRBJ2-3; D is undetermined. V lost 4 bases and J 2 bases, leaving 10 bases between the germline ends. The CDR3 is made up of 14 amino acids. The V gene's germline CDR1 is MRHNA and CDR2 SNTAGT.

The J gene is TRBJ2-4, the V gene TRBV29-1; D is unresolved. V was pared by 3 bases and J by 5 bases, with 8 bases between. Germline CDR1 reads SQVTM; CDR2 reads ANQGSEA. The CDR3 has 12 amino acids. The CDR3 sequence: CSVESAENIQYF. The CDR3 DNA is TGCAGCGTTGAGAGTGCTGAAAACATTCAGTACTTC.

V gene TRBV4-3 combines with J gene TRBJ2-7; 12 positions match TRBD2. The germline V gene encodes CDR1 LGHNA and CDR2 YSLEER. The CDR3 consists of 15 residues. The junction had 4 bases not matched to a gene; V was cut back by 1 base and J by 6 bases. The CDR3 DNA is TGCGCCAGCAGCCAAGGACTAGCGGGAGACCTCGAGCAGTACTTC. This sequence encodes CASSQGLAGDLEQYF.

Details on this clone: The identical CDR3 is also encoded by other nucleotide sequences in the sample. This chain links TRBV18 with TRBJ2-7, with unresolved D. Trimming pared 6 bases from V and 2 bases from J, leaving 14 bases between. This CDR3 is built from 14 residues. Per the germline V gene, CDR1 is KGHSH and CDR2 is LQKENI. This CDR3 reads CASSPGRKTYEQYF. The CDR3 region has the DNA TGTGCCAGCTCCCCCGGACGGAAAACCTACGAGCAGTACTTC. The whole variable domain, remainder taken from reference TRBV18 and TRBJ2-7, is NAGVMQNPRHLVRRRGQEARLRCSPMKGHSHVYWYRQLPEEGLKFMVYLQKENIIDESGMPKERFSAEFPKEGPSILRIQQVVRGDSAAYFCASSPGRKTYEQYFGPGTRLTVT.

Details on this clone: Additional DNA sequences in this sample encode the identical CDR3. The V call is TRBV15, the J call TRBJ2-6; D is unresolved. The CDR3 spans 15 residues. The germline gives CDR1 LNHNV, CDR2 YYDKDF (reference sequence). V was pared by 1 base and J by 0 bases, with 4 bases between. The CDR3 DNA reads as TGTGCCACCAGCAGAGCCGGCTCTGGGGCCAACGTCCTGACTTTC. It encodes CATSRAGSGANVLTF.

The rearrangement links TRBV28 to TRBJ2-3; a weak D match, TRBD2 (6 bases). Germline values: CDR1 MDHEN, CDR2 SYDVKM. With 1 base removed from V and 4 bases from J, the gap between germline ends came to 18 bases. CDR3 size: 17 residues. The DNA for the CDR3 is TGTGCCAGCAGTTTATTGAAAACTAGCTGGGAGGCAGATACGCAGTATTTT. Translated: CASSLLKTSWEADTQYF.

On this clone itself: Other DNA sequences of this sample code for an identical CDR3. This chain links TRBV5-1 with TRBJ2-3; tentatively, D is TRBD1 (6 bases). Deletions cut 4 bases from V and 0 bases from J, with 9 bases between. The length of the CDR3 is 14 residues. Germline lookup yields CDR1 SGHRS and CDR2 YFSETQ. The CDR3 reads CASSTDRSTDTQYF. Here the CDR3 DNA reads TGCGCCAGCAGCACGGACAGAAGCACAGATACGCAGTATTTT.

This chain uses TRBV13 with TRBJ2-7; D is unclear. The germline gives CDR1 PRHDT, CDR2 FYEKMQ (reference sequence). The CDR3 has 15 residues. V shed 2 bases and J shed 6 bases, with 17 bases lying between them. As DNA, the CDR3 is TGTGCCAGCAGCTTAATCCAGCAGACTTTCGGCGAGCAGTACTTC. The encoded protein is CASSLIQQTFGEQYF.

Regarding this clone: The same CDR3 is also encoded by other DNA sequences in this sample. The rearrangement uses TRBV5-1 and TRBJ1-3, with 8 bases lining up with TRBD1. Germline V gene sequence: CDR1 SGHRS, CDR2 YFSETQ. The CDR3 has 16 amino acids. V shed 4 bases and J 0 bases; nucleotides not matched to a gene: 6. In nucleotides, the CDR3 is TGCGCCAGCAGCCTCCCCGGGACAGGCTCTGGAAACACCATATATTTT. It specifies CASSLPGTGSGNTIYF. Looking up the rest from reference TRBV5-1 and TRBJ1-3 gives the full variable domain: KAGVTQTPRYLIKTRGQQVTLSCSPISGHRSVSWYQQTPGQGLQFLFEYFSETQRNKGNFPGRFSGRQFSNSRSEMNVSTLELGDSALYLCASSLPGTGSGNTIYFGEGSWLTVV.

The table lists this clone with a few counts. The V gene is TRBV28, the J gene TRBJ2-5, with 11 bases identical to TRBD2. Germline V CDR1 and CDR2: MDHEN, SYDVKM. The CDR3 totals 15 residues. The V segment lost 1 base and the J segment 3 bases; nucleotides outside the gene matches: 1. The CDR3 loop is CASSLSGLAEETQYF. DNA of the CDR3: TGTGCCAGCAGTTTATCGGGACTAGCGGAAGAGACCCAGTACTTC.